This T cell receptor beta chain was observed in a study of blood T cell repertoires in COVID-19. Study-level background: Sites in the United States, Italy and Spain provided acute and convalescent COVID-19 samples. Sources were T cells, B-cell-depleted T cells, or PBMCs; the material itself was cDNA or gDNA.

The V gene end was trimmed by 7 bases and the J gene end by 5 bases; junction bases not matched to a gene: 12. Germline values: CDR1 MNHEY, CDR2 SVGAGI. The CDR3 has 15 residues. Patients at the Seattle site were enrolled during active infection and followed longitudinally. As originally analysed: Reference gene primer amplification yielded estimated nucleated cell counts. Sequenced by immunoSEQ multiplex PCR; TCRdb stores in-frame clones only, minus some. V and J calls and clone size come straight from that table; D and trimming were deduced from the DNA. The sample carries about 260,000 clones, approximately 89% recorded once.

The V call is TRBV6-5, the J call TRBJ2-7, with 9 nucleotides matching TRBD2. The sequence derives from a woman in her seventies with COVID-19, enrolled during active disease. Sequenced: peripheral blood. This CDR3 reads CASTKNSGRSHEQYF. CDR3 sequence (DNA): TGTGCCAGCACCAAAAATAGCGGGAGATCCCACGAGCAGTACTTC.